This is a list of T cell receptor beta chains from one sample in a study of T cells in localized non-small cell lung cancer. TCRdb keeps only in-frame clones here, not all; method: immunoSEQ multiplex PCR. The sample has around 70,000 clones, about nine tenths seen once. This specimen consisted of peripheral blood, obtained before any cancer treatment. The source is a male donor older than 55 with stage III squamous cell lung carcinoma. The CDR3 runs from the conserved cysteine through the conserved F or W. The order of the fields is CDR3 DNA, CDR3 protein, J gene, V gene, D gene, clone size. The D gene is left open where the match is weak. Part of the rows lack a size; the others show once, few, many or a class for expanded clones.

TGTGCCAGCAGCCATCCTGGGGGATCGTACTATGGCTACACCTTC CASSHPGGSYYGYTF TRBJ1-2 TRBV7-2 . .
TGCGCCAGCAGTCGGGGGGCCTCGGATGAGCAGTTCTTC CASSRGASDEQFF TRBJ2-1 TRBV5-1 . .
TGTGCCAGCAGGCCGCCCCAGCGGGGGACCGGGGAGCTGTTTTTT CASRPPQRGTGELFF TRBJ2-2 TRBV6-6 TRBD2 .
TGTGCCAGCAGCTTAGCGGGGGGTTTGAATGAGCAGTTCTTC CASSLAGGLNEQFF TRBJ2-1 TRBV11-2 TRBD2 .
TGTGCCAGTAGTTCGGGAGGGACAAACACTGAAGCTTTCTTT CASSSGGTNTEAFF TRBJ1-1 TRBV19 . .
TGCGCCAGCAGCTCCCCCGTAGAAGATACGCAGTATTTT CASSSPVEDTQYF TRBJ2-3 TRBV5-1 . .
TGCAGCGTCGCCGCGGGGGGGACCTATGGCTACACCTTC CSVAAGGTYGYTF TRBJ1-2 TRBV29-1 . .
TGTGCCAGCAGCCTTATGTTACGGTCTAGCGGGGGGTACAATGAGCAGTTCTTC CASSLMLRSSGGYNEQFF TRBJ2-1 TRBV5-4 TRBD2 .
TGTGCCTGGTATGGAGGCGGAGGGCGCCTCGGCTATGGCTACACCTTC CAWYGGGGRLGYGYTF TRBJ1-2 TRBV30 . .
TGCGCCAGCCTTATTCCCCCGCCCAGGGCAGACTATGGCTACACCTTC CASLIPPPRADYGYTF TRBJ1-2 TRBV10-2 . .
TGTGCCAGCACACCCGGAAGGGACAGGGGTAACTATGGCTACACCTTC CASTPGRDRGNYGYTF TRBJ1-2 TRBV9 TRBD1 .
TGTGCCAGCAGCTTACAAGGAGAGTCGGCTGGAAACACCATATATTTT CASSLQGESAGNTIYF TRBJ1-3 TRBV7-2 . .
TGCAGCGTTGATAGGGGGCCATCTGAAGCTTTCTTT CSVDRGPSEAFF TRBJ1-1 TRBV29-1 TRBD1 .
TGTGCCAGCAGCTTGGAGACTCCTACCACAGATACGCAGTATTTT CASSLETPTTDTQYF TRBJ2-3 TRBV5-4 . .
TGTGCCAGCGGGAGCGGGGGGCCTAGACGTGAGCAGTACTTC CASGSGGPRREQYF TRBJ2-7 TRBV6-1 TRBD2 .
TGTGCCAGCAGCTTAGTTTTAGGGGAGGGGACCCAGTACTTC CASSLVLGEGTQYF TRBJ2-5 TRBV7-8 TRBD2 .
TGTGCCAGCAGCGCCCCTGGGGCAACTAATGAAAAACTGTTTTTT CASSAPGATNEKLFF TRBJ1-4 TRBV28 . .
TGTGCCAGCAGTGCAATCCAGAACACTGAAGCTTTCTTT CASSAIQNTEAFF TRBJ1-1 TRBV6-6 . once
TGTGCCAGTAGTATAAGCAGGGGGCGGAACAATTCACCCCTCCACTTT CASSISRGRNNSPLHF TRBJ1-6 TRBV19 TRBD1 once
TGTGCCAGCTCACCAAGACAGGGGAACACAGATACGCAGTATTTT CASSPRQGNTDTQYF TRBJ2-3 TRBV18 TRBD1 .
TGCAGCGTTGAAACAGGATTAAGGGGCTACACCTTC CSVETGLRGYTF TRBJ1-2 TRBV29-1 . .
TGTGCCAGCAGCCAAGATTGGGGACAGGGGGCGCGGGGCTATGGCTACACCTTC CASSQDWGQGARGYGYTF TRBJ1-2 TRBV4-2 TRBD1 .
TGTGCCAGCTCACCTAATACGGGACTAGCGAACCAAGAGACCCAGTACTTC CASSPNTGLANQETQYF TRBJ2-5 TRBV18 TRBD2 .
TGTGCCAGCAGCTTGGGGACAGGGGTGGTAGATACGCAGTATTTT CASSLGTGVVDTQYF TRBJ2-3 TRBV5-4 TRBD1 .